This T cell receptor beta chain was identified in a study of T cell responses to AZD1222 COVID-19 vaccine (dated by TCRdb to about 2021). General notes on the study: A total of over 230 trial participants underwent TCR sequencing, of whom about 200 had received two doses of AZD1222 and around 25 had received two doses of the MenACWY control vaccine. Trial participants were enrolled into age subgroups of 18-55, 56-69 and 70-plus years, which contained around 150, 29 and 61 TCR-sequenced participants, respectively. Summary of the overall study and its limitations: In the small 56-69-year group, the increase in depth fell short of significance, most likely because of low power. Reportedly, almost half of the unique spike-specific TCRs recognized epitopes lying outside the regions that are mutated in the B.1.351 and B.1.1.7 variants. No day 14 peak-response samples were available, so repertoires were characterized only after the peak T cell response. After two AZD1222 doses, spike-specific TCR breadth and depth were significantly higher than at day 0 and than in MenACWY recipients. Conclusions about previously exposed vaccinees were limited because only a handful of AZD1222 recipients were SARS-CoV-2 seropositive at baseline. CD4 TCRs associated with the vaccine covered the entire spike protein, and the dominant responses were in regions 160-218 and 743-854. Most participants were white British and females outnumbered males, and the authors suggested that clonal diversity may have been underestimated.

The sample's time point label is to be understood as: about 28 days (+/-7) after the second vaccine dose. AZD1222 recipients whose second dose came at about 4 weeks and those whose second dose came at about 12 weeks were combined into one group, since spike-specific TCR depth and breadth did not differ between the two schedules. Samples from vaccinated people were obtained from the UK trials COV001 and COV002, which included a single-blind randomized controlled phase 2/3 trial of AZD1222 (ChAdOx1 nCoV-19) in healthy adults. For TCRbeta chain sequencing, PBMC samples were collected from trial participants at day 0 and at day 28 after the second dose. This clone was seen only once. It lacks a known antigen. Base qualities are not recorded, but no much larger clone differs from it by a single base. The CDR3 regions of human TCRbeta chains were subjected to immunosequencing. The published analysis was carried out like this. TCRs in the repertoires were compared against a reference library of SARS-CoV-2-specific TCRs that had been generated with the MIRA antigen-specificity platform. Breadth was defined as the fraction of unique TCRs that were SARS-CoV-2-associated, and depth was defined as the fraction of total T cells that were SARS-CoV-2-associated. Using the MIRA data, each spike-specific TCR was mapped to the spike region that the TCR reacts to and placed in a CD4 or CD8 class. Log10-transformed breadth and depth values were compared by one-way ANOVA with Sidak's multiple comparisons tests. The clones in this table, taken by TCRdb from immuneACCESS, are in-frame only. Not every clone is retained; where verified, under half of the shortfall comes from an unresolved V gene, and the cause of the rest is unknown. V, J and clone size reflect that table, while D and trimming were determined from the DNA. This sample holds around 85,000 clones; 90% were observed only once. The ten most abundant clones make up 1.3% to 1.5% of the sample.

Via the germline V gene, CDR1 is MGHRA and CDR2 YSYEKL. The cysteine opens and the phenylalanine closes a CDR3 of 17 amino acids. The DNA shown is the 51-base CDR3, in frame from base 1. V is trimmed back by 1 base and J by 3 bases, and the junction contains 6 bases that no gene match accounts for. The source was peripheral blood, collected 28 days after the second AZD1222 dose. The rearrangement joined TRBV4-1 to TRBJ2-1, with 10 junctional bases fitting TRBD1. The receptor was isolated from an adult who received the AZD1222 COVID-19 vaccine. The sequenced DNA: TGCGCCAGCAGCCAAGGGGGGACAGGGGATTTCTACAATGAGCAGTTCTTC. This gives the protein CASSQGGTGDFYNEQFF.